This record covers a single T cell receptor (beta chain). This clonotype was picked up a small number of times. The antigen this receptor binds is unknown. This could be a read error, since a much larger clone is one nucleotide away. This specimen belongs to a study of regulatory T cells in long-lasting Graves disease (dated by TCRdb to the early 2020s). Regarding the complete study: To count as having persistent Graves' disease, a patient had to have received antithyroid drug treatment for over 5 years with TSH receptor autoantibodies remaining persistently positive. This study used TCR sequencing and RNA sequencing of peripheral blood to compare persistent Graves' disease patients against newly diagnosed Graves' disease patients. A total of roughly 35 samples underwent TCR sequencing, from roughly 13 patients with persistent Graves' disease and 20 or so patients with newly diagnosed Graves' disease. In the clinical cohort, patients with persistent Graves' disease had used antithyroid drugs for an average of around ten years. The study took place in China and was registered as a clinical trial.

What the study reported, not specific to this receptor: The authors acknowledged the small sample size as a limitation that may reduce accuracy. Because the primary lesion, thyroid tissue, could not be accessed, the study looked at peripheral blood alone. Sequencing and analysis were limited to the TCR beta chain. A larger number of public clonotypes was shared among persistent patients (around 2,500) than among newly diagnosed patients (around 970). Compared with newly diagnosed patients, patients with persistent Graves' disease had lower TCR Shannon entropy and fewer highly expanded clones, which suggests clonal expansion.

The time point label corresponds to: persistent/refractory GD, antithyroid drugs over 5 years with positive TRAb. RNA was extracted from PBMCs in TRIzol for both TCR sequencing and RNA sequencing. Graves' disease was diagnosed according to American Thyroid Association guidelines. Recruitment of patients was carried out at an endocrinology department in Xi'an, China. From each patient, 8 to 10 milliliters of peripheral blood was collected into an EDTA anticoagulant tube. Ficoll Paque Plus density gradient separation was used to isolate PBMCs, and no further T cell sorting was performed. An Agilent 2100 Bioanalyzer and agarose gel were used to check RNA quality, and a NanoDrop 2000 was used to measure RNA concentration. Library prep was done by multiplex PCR. Sequencing was carried out with an Illumina HiSeq 4000. TCR beta libraries were built with iRepertoire HTBI primers and Arm-PCR amplification of CDR3 regions. PCR products were gel purified before sequencing. The authors' pipeline ran thus. Gene usage analysis of CDR3 amino acid clonotypes relied on the 55 to 80 TRBV and about 13 TRBJ segments identified across samples. COPE and FqMerger were used to merge filtered high-quality paired reads into contigs. Contigs were aligned with BLAST to IMGT TRBV, TRBD and TRBJ reference genes, and CDR3 was defined per IMGT. Any clonotype with a frequency above 0.1% was counted as a highly expanded clone. Shannon entropy served as the measure of repertoire diversity, while the Gini coefficient captured V-J evenness. Public clonotypes were defined as clonotypes shared by more than one individual. TCRdb redid the processing of the public reads, applying fastp at Q25 and MiXCR, and retained in-frame beta chains. Under each unique CDR3 protein, matching rows form one entry showing the most common genes and DNA. These V and J calls derive from TCRdb rather than the authors' analysis. The sample yields about 470,000 distinct CDR3 sequences; roughly 20% were counted once. The leading ten clones occupy less than 9% of the sample.

This sample comprised peripheral blood mononuclear cells (PBMCs), obtained when the disease was refractory, from a patient treated with antithyroid drugs. The TCR originated in a female donor with Graves disease.

The bases are TGTGCCAGCAGTTGCTCGGGACAGGGAAACATTCAGTACTTC. It translates as CASSCSGQGNIQYF. Recombination joined TRBV6-9 with TRBJ2-4; TRBD1 agrees with 9 junctional bases. Germline trimming amounts to 4 bases on V and 6 bases on J, with 4 as the count of junction bases outside the gene matches. CDR1 and CDR2 are drawn from the germline V gene: MNHGY, SVAAGI. Including cysteine and phenylalanine, the CDR3 has 14 amino acids. Left in the record is the CDR3 DNA by itself, 42 bases read in frame from the first base.